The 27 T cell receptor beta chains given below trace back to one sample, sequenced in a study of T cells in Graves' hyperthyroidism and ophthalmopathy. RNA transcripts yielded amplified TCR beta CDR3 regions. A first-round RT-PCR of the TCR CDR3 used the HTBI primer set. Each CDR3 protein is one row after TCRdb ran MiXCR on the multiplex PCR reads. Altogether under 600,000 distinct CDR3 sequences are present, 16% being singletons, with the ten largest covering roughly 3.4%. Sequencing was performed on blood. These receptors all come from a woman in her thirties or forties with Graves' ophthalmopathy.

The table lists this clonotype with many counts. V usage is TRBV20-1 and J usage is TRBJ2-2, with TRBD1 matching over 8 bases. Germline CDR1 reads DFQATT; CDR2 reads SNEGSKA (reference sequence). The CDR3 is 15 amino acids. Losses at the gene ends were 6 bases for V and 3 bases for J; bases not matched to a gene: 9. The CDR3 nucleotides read TGCAGTGCGAAATGGACAGGGATTGACACCGGGGAGCTGTTTTTT. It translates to CSAKWTGIDTGELFF.

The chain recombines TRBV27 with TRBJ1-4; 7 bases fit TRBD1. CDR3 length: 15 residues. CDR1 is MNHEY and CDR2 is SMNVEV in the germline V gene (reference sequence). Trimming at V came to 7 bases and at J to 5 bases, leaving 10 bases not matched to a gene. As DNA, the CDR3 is TGTGCCAGCAACTCCCCCGGGACAGAGAATGAAAAACTGTTTTTT. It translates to CASNSPGTENEKLFF.

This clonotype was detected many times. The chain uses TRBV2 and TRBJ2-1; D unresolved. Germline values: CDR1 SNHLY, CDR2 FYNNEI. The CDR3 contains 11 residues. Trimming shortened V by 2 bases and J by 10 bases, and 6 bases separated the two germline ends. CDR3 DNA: TGTGCCAGCAGTGAAAACTGGGAGCAGTTCTTC. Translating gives CASSENWEQFF.

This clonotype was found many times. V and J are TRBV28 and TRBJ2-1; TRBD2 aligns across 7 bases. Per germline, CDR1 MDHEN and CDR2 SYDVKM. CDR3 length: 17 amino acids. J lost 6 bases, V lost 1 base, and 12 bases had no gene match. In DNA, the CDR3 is TGTGCCAGCAGTTTATTCCAATTGCGGGAGTTCTCCAATGAGCAGTTCTTC. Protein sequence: CASSLFQLREFSNEQFF.

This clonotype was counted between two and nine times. For the CDR3, the DNA is TGTGCCAGCAGCCAAGATTTGGGACCCTACTCTGGAAACACCATATATTTT. It translates to CASSQDLGPYSGNTIYF. The chain uses TRBV4-2 and TRBJ1-3; possible D gene TRBD1, 5 bases. V was shortened by 0 bases and J by 0 bases, with 12 bases between the two germline ends. Per the germline V gene, CDR1 is LGHNA and CDR2 is YNFKEQ. CDR3 size: 17 residues.

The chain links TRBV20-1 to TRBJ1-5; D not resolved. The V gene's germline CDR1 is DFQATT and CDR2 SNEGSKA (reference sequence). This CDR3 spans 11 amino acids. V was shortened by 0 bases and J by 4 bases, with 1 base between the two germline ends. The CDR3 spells CSARDNQPQHF. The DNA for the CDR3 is TGCAGTGCTAGAGATAATCAGCCCCAGCATTTT.

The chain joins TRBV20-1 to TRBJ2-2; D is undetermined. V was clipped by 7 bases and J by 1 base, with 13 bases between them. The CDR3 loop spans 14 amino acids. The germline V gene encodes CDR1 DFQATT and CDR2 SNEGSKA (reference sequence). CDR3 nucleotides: TGCAGTGTAAATCCGGATCTGAACACCGGGGAGCTGTTTTTT. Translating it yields CSVNPDLNTGELFF.

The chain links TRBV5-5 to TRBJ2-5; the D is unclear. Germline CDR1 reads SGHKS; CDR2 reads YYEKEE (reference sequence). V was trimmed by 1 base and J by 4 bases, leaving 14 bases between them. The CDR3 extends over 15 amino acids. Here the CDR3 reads CASSLTRGTTETQYF. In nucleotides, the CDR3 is TGTGCCAGCAGCTTGACCCGTGGCACAACAGAGACCCAGTACTTC.

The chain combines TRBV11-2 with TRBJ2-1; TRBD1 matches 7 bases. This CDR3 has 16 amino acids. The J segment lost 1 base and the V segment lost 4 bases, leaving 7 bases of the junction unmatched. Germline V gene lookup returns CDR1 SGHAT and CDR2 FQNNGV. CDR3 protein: CASSSFRTGSYNEQFF. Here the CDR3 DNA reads TGTGCCAGCAGCTCCTTTCGGACAGGTTCCTACAATGAGCAGTTCTTC.

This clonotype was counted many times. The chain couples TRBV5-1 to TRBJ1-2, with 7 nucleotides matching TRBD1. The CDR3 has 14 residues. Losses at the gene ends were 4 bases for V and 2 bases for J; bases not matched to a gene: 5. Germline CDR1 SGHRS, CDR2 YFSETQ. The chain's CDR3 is CASSLGQSNYGYTF. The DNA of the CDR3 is TGCGCCAGCAGCCTGGGACAGTCCAACTATGGCTACACCTTC.

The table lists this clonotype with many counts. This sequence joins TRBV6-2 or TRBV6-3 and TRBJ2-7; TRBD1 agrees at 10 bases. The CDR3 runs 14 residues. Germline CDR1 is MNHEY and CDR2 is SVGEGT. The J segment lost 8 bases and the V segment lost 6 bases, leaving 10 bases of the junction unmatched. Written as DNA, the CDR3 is TGTGCCAGCAGCTCAACCGGGACAGGGGAGAAGCAGTACTTC. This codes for CASSSTGTGEKQYF.

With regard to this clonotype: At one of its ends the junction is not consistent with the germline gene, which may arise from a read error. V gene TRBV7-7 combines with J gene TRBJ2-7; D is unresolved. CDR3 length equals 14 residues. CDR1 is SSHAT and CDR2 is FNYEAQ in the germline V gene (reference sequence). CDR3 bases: TGTGCTAGCACCCTTAGAACGTTTGGTTACGAGCAGTACTTC. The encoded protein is CASTLRTFGYEQYF.

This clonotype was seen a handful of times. The CDR3 DNA reads TGCAGCGTTAGTAGGGCAACCCAAGAGACCCAGTACTTC. Translated: CSVSRATQETQYF. V gene TRBV29-1 combines with J gene TRBJ2-5; D gene unclear. V was shortened by 5 bases and J by 1 base, with 11 bases between the two germline ends. This CDR3 region has 13 residues. In germline, CDR1 is SQVTM, CDR2 ANQGSEA.

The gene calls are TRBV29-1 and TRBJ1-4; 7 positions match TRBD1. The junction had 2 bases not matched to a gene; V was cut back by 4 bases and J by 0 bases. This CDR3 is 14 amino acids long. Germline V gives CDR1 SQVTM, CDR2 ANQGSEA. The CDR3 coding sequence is TGCAGCGTTGTGGGGACAGCAACTAATGAAAAACTGTTTTTT. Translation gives CSVVGTATNEKLFF.

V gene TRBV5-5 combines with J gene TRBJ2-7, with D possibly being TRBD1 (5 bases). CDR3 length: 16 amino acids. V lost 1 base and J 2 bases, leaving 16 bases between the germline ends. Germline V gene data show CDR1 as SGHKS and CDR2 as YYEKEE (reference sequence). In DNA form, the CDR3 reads TGTGCCAGCAGCTTGAGTGGGGCCGGAACCACCTACGAGCAGTACTTC. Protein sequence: CASSLSGAGTTYEQYF.

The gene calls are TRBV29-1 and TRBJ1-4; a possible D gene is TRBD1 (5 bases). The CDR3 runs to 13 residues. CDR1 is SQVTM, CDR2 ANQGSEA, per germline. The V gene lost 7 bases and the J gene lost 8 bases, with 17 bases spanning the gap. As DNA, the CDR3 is TGCAGCGCTGATGAGGGGCGGGGAGAAAAACTGTTTTTT. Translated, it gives CSADEGRGEKLFF.

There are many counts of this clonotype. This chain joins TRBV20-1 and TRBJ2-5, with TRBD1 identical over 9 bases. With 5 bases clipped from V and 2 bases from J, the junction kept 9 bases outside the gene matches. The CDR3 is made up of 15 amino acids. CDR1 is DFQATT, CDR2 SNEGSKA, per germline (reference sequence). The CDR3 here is CSAGGQGHFQETQYF. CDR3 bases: TGCAGTGCTGGCGGACAGGGGCATTTTCAAGAGACCCAGTACTTC.

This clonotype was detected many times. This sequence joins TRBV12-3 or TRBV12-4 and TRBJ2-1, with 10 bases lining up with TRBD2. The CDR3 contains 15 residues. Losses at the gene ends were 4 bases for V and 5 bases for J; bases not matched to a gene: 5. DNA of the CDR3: TGTGCCAGCAGTTGGGGACTAGCGACTCACAATGAGCAGTTCTTC. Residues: CASSWGLATHNEQFF.

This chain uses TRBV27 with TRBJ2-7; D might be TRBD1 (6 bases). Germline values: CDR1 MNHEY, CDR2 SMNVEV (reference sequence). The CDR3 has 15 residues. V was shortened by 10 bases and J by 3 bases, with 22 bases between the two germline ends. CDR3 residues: CANPSYTGPGYEQYF. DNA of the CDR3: TGTGCCAACCCGAGCTATACAGGGCCCGGCTACGAGCAGTACTTC.

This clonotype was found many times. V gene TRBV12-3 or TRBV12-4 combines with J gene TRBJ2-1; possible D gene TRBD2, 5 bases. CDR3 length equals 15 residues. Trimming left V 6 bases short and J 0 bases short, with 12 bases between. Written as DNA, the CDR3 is TGTGCCAGCAGGCTTGAGCGGCCCTCCTACAATGAGCAGTTCTTC. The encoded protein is CASRLERPSYNEQFF.

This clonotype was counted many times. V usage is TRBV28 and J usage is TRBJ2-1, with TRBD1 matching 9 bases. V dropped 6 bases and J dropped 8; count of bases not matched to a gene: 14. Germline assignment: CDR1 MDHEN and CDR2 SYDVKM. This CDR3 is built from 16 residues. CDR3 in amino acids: CASSEPGTGSRDEQFF. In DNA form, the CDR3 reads TGTGCCAGCAGCGAACCAGGGACAGGGAGTAGGGATGAGCAGTTCTTC.

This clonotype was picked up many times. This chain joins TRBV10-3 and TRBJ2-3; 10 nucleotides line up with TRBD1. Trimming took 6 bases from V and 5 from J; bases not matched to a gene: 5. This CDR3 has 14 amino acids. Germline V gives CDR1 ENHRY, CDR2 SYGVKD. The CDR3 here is CAISGTGVKDTQYF. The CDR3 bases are TGTGCCATCAGCGGGACAGGGGTAAAAGATACGCAGTATTTT.

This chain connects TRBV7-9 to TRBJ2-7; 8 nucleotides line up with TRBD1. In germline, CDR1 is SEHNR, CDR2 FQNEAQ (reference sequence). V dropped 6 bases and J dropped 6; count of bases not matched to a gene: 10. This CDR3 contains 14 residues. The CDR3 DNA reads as TGTGCCAGCAGTTTGTCAGGGGGCTCGGGCGAGCAGTACTTC. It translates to CASSLSGGSGEQYF.

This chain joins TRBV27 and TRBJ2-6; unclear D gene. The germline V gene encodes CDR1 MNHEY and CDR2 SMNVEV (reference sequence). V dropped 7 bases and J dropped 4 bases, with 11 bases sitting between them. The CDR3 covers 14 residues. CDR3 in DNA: TGTGCCAGCAAGGGATCGTTAGGGGCCAACGTCCTGACTTTC. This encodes CASKGSLGANVLTF.

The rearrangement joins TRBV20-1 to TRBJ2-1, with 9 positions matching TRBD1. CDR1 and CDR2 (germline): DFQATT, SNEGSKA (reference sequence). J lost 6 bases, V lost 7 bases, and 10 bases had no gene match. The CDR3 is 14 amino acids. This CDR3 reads CSGPQGAIFNEQFF. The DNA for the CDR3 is TGCAGTGGCCCACAGGGGGCTATTTTCAATGAGCAGTTCTTC.

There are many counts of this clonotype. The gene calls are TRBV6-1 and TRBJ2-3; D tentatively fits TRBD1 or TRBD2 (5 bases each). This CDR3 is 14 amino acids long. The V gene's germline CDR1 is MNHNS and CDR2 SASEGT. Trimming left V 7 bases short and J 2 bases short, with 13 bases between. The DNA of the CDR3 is TGTGCCAGCATCCCGGGGCTTAACACAGATACGCAGTATTTT. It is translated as CASIPGLNTDTQYF.

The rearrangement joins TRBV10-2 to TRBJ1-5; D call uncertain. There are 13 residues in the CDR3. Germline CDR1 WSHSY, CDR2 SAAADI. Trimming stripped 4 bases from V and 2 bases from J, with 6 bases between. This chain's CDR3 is CASSAEGNQPQHF. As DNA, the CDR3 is TGCGCCAGCAGTGCGGAGGGCAATCAGCCCCAGCATTTT.